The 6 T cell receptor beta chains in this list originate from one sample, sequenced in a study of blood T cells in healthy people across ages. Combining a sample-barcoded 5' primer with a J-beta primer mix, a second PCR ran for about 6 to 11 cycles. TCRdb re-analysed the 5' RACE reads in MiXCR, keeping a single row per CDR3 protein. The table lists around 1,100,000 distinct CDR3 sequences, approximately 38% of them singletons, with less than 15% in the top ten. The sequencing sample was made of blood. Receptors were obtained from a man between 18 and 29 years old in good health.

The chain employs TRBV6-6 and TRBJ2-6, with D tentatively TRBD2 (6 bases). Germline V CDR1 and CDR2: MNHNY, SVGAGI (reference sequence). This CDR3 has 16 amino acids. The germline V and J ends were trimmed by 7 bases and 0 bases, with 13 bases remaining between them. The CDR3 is CASTADGGSGANVLTF. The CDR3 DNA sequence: TGTGCCAGCACCGCGGACGGGGGCTCTGGGGCCAACGTCCTGACTTTC.

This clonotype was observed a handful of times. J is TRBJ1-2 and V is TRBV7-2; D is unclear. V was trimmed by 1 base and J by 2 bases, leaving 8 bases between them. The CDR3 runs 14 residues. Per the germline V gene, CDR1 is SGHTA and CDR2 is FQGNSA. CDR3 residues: CASSLGIVNYGYTF. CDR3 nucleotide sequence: TGTGCCAGCAGCTTAGGGATCGTAAACTATGGCTACACCTTC.

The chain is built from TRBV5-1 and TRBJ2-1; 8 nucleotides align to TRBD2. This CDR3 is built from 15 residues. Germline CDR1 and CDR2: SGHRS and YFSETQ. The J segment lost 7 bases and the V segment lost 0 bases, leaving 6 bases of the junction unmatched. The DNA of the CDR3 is TGCGCCAGCAGCTTGGTAAGAGCGGGAGAAAATGAGCAGTTCTTC. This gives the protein CASSLVRAGENEQFF.

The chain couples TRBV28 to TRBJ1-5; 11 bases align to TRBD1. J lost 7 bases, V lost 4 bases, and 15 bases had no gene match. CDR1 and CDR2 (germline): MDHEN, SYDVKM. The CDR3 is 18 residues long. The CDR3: CASSSHFGTGGLTQPQHF. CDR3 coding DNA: TGTGCCAGCAGTTCTCACTTCGGGACAGGGGGTTTAACGCAGCCCCAGCATTTT.

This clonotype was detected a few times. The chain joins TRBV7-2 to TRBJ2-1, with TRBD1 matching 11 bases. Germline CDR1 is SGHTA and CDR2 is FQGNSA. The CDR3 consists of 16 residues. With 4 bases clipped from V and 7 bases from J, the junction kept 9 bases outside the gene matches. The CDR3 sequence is CASSSQGTGGRNEQFF. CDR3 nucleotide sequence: TGTGCCAGCAGCTCTCAAGGGACAGGGGGTAGAAATGAGCAGTTCTTC.

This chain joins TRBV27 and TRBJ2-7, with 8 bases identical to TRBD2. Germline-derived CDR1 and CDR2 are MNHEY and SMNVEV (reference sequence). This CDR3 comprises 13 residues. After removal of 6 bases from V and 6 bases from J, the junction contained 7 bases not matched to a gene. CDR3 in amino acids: CASSPTSAGEQYF. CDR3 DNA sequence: TGTGCCAGCAGCCCGACTAGCGCTGGCGAGCAGTACTTC.